Listed here are 30 T cell receptor beta chains from one sample, sequenced in a study of long-term antiretroviral therapy in people with HIV. The run of the v3.0 immunoSEQ assay was at survey level. Generated by immunoSEQ multiplex PCR, the TCRdb table keeps only in-frame clones and is missing some. This repertoire shows about 36,000 clones, approximately 80% found once; its top ten account for about 6%. Specimen: unsorted PBMCs, collected 0.6 years after starting antiretroviral therapy. The receptors here all came from a young man with HIV.

The rearrangement links TRBV7-2 to TRBJ2-7; 12 bases are a match to TRBD2. CDR1 SGHTA and CDR2 FQGNSA come from the germline V gene. The CDR3 consists of 17 residues. The V and J ends lost 5 bases and 2 bases, in that order; junction bases with no gene match: 10. Written as DNA, the CDR3 is TGTGCCAGCAGCGCCTGGACTAGCGGGAAGGGACCCTACGAGCAGTACTTC. Protein: CASSAWTSGKGPYEQYF.

This chain links TRBV28 with TRBJ2-5, with D perhaps TRBD2 (6 bases). The CDR3 covers 16 residues. Germline-derived CDR1 and CDR2 are MDHEN and SYDVKM. The V end lost 7 bases, the J end lost 4 bases, and 22 bases lay between the germline ends. In nucleotides, the CDR3 is TGTGCCAGCACCCCTCCGGGACTTAAAATTCGAGAGACCCAGTACTTC. The encoded protein is CASTPPGLKIRETQYF. Supplemented by reference TRBV28 and TRBJ2-5, the full variable domain reads DVKVTQSSRYLVKRTGEKVFLECVQDMDHENMFWYRQDPGLGLRLIYFSYDVKMKEKGDIPEGYSVSREKKERFSLILESASTNQTSMYLCASTPPGLKIRETQYFGPGTRLLVL.

The chain has TRBV20-1 and TRBJ1-2, with D possibly matching TRBD1 (5 bases). There are 11 residues in the CDR3. CDR1 DFQATT and CDR2 SNEGSKA come from the germline V gene (reference sequence). The V and J ends lost 7 bases and 3 bases respectively, with 9 bases between them. CDR3: CSGGGDYGYTF. In nucleotides, the CDR3 is TGCAGTGGTGGGGGGGACTATGGCTACACCTTC.

CDR3 nucleotide sequence: TGTGCCAGCAGTCTTCTAGCGGGAGGGGGTTTAGGCACAGATACGCAGTATTTT. Translated: CASSLLAGGGLGTDTQYF. The chain links TRBV28 to TRBJ2-3, with 12 bases lining up with TRBD2. J was trimmed by 1 base and V by 5 bases; bases with no gene match: 10. Germline CDR1 MDHEN, CDR2 SYDVKM. The CDR3 runs 18 residues.

This clone has only one observation. The rearrangement joins TRBV6-6 to TRBJ2-3; 7 positions agree with TRBD2. Germline CDR1 MNHNY, CDR2 SVGAGI (reference sequence). The ends lost 7 bases at V and 0 bases at J; junction bases unmatched: 1. The CDR3 contains 13 residues. DNA for the CDR3: TGTGCCAGCACTAGCGGTAGCACAGATACGCAGTATTTT. Its protein is CASTSGSTDTQYF.

This clone was found a few times. The chain has TRBV7-3 and TRBJ2-2; D gene ambiguous. Germline CDR1 is SGHTA and CDR2 is FQGTGA. This CDR3 contains 12 residues. Between the trimmed V and J ends, which lost 6 bases and 5 bases, there was a span of 7 bases. CDR3 sequence: CASRYQTGELFF. The CDR3 DNA follows: TGTGCCAGCAGATACCAGACCGGGGAGCTGTTTTTT.

This rearrangement joins TRBV23-1 to TRBJ2-7, with 9 positions matching TRBD1. TRBV23-1 is sorted into the ORF group, with uncertain function. CDR3 length: 14 amino acids. Losses at the gene ends were 7 bases for V and 0 bases for J; bases not matched to a gene: 4. The CDR3 region has the DNA TGCGCCAGCAAAAAGACAGGGGGCTCCTACGAGCAGTACTTC. The encoded protein is CASKKTGGSYEQYF.

V gene TRBV7-2 combines with J gene TRBJ2-5; tentatively, D is TRBD2 (6 bases). The germline gives CDR1 SGHTA, CDR2 FQGNSA. V shed 1 base and J shed 5 bases, with 17 bases lying between them. CDR3 size: 16 residues. CDR3 amino acids: CASSLEVVGGAETQYF. CDR3 nucleotides: TGTGCCAGCAGCTTAGAGGTGGTCGGAGGGGCGGAGACCCAGTACTTC.

The V call is TRBV7-2, the J call TRBJ1-2; 8 bases agree with TRBD1. Trimming took 5 bases from V and 5 from J; bases not matched to a gene: 4. Per the germline V gene, CDR1 is SGHTA and CDR2 is FQGNSA. The CDR3 loop spans 13 amino acids. The CDR3 is CASSLTGGYGYTF. As DNA, the CDR3 is TGTGCCAGCAGCCTTACAGGGGGTTATGGCTACACCTTC.

This clone was seen only a few times. V gene TRBV7-6 combines with J gene TRBJ1-5; 9 bases match TRBD1. Trimming cost V 5 bases and J 6 bases; bases outside gene matches: 8. CDR1 and CDR2 from the germline V gene are SGHVS and FNYEAQ. The length of the CDR3 is 15 residues. The DNA for the CDR3 is TGTGCCAGCAGCCGTGGGACAGGGTTTAGTCAGCCCCAGCATTTT. Translated: CASSRGTGFSQPQHF.

The V gene is TRBV28, the J gene TRBJ1-1; maybe TRBD1 (6 bases). With 7 bases removed from V and 0 bases from J, the gap between germline ends came to 15 bases. CDR1 and CDR2 from the germline V gene are MDHEN and SYDVKM. This CDR3 is built from 15 residues. The CDR3 loop reads CASTFYRAVNTEAFF. The CDR3 DNA follows: TGTGCCAGCACATTTTACAGGGCCGTGAACACTGAAGCTTTCTTT.

CDR3 loop: CASSWVAEDTQYF. The CDR3, as DNA: TGTGCCAGCAGTTGGGTCGCGGAGGATACGCAGTATTTT. The chain links TRBV6-5 to TRBJ2-3; no reliable D call. V shed 4 bases and J shed 6 bases, with 11 bases lying between them. This CDR3 comprises 13 residues. Per germline, CDR1 MNHEY and CDR2 SVGAGI.

The J gene is TRBJ2-3, the V gene TRBV7-2; D not resolved. Germline assignment: CDR1 SGHTA and CDR2 FQGNSA. Trimming stripped 5 bases from V and 5 bases from J, with 11 bases between. The CDR3 consists of 13 residues. The DNA of the CDR3 is TGTGCCAGCAGCCCGCGGCGAGGAGATACGCAGTATTTT. Translated: CASSPRRGDTQYF.

V usage is TRBV7-2 and J usage is TRBJ2-1; tentative D call: TRBD2 (6 bases). CDR1 is SGHTA, CDR2 FQGNSA, per germline. Trimming shortened V by 0 bases and J by 4 bases, and 13 bases separated the two germline ends. This CDR3 is 16 amino acids long. The DNA for the CDR3 is TGTGCCAGCAGCTTAGCGAGCAGCGGGCCTTACAATGAGCAGTTCTTC. This gives the protein CASSLASSGPYNEQFF.

This sequence joins TRBV29-1 and TRBJ1-2; TRBD1 is a possible D gene (6 bases). CDR3 length equals 11 residues. CDR1 and CDR2 (germline): SQVTM, ANQGSEA. The V gene lost 4 bases and the J gene lost 8 bases, with 11 bases spanning the gap. This CDR3 is CSVGGGHGYTF. CDR3 bases: TGCAGCGTTGGAGGGGGGCACGGCTACACCTTC.

This rearrangement joins TRBV13 to TRBJ2-7, with a possible D match to TRBD1 (5 bases). CDR3 length: 14 residues. Germline loops: CDR1 PRHDT, CDR2 FYEKMQ (reference sequence). Trimming pared 1 base from V and 5 bases from J, leaving 12 bases between. CDR3 sequence: CASSLEARVDEQYF. The CDR3 DNA reads TGTGCCAGCAGCTTAGAGGCCAGGGTGGACGAGCAGTACTTC. The variable domain in full, with the rest retrieved from reference TRBV13 and TRBJ2-7, is AAGVIQSPRHLIKEKRETATLKCYPIPRHDTVYWYQQGPGQDPQFLISFYEKMQSDKGSIPDRFSAQQFSDYHSELNMSSLELGDSALYFCASSLEARVDEQYFGPGTRLTVT.

This clone was seen a few times. The V call is TRBV5-4, the J call TRBJ2-7; either TRBD1 or TRBD2 may fit D (5 bases each). In germline, CDR1 is SGHNT, CDR2 YYREEE (reference sequence). This CDR3 region has 15 residues. V lost 3 bases to trimming and J lost 5 bases, with 18 bases between them. This CDR3 is CASSSYKGRVDEQYF. The DNA for the CDR3 is TGTGCCAGCAGCTCCTATAAGGGGCGGGTCGACGAGCAGTACTTC.

The V call is TRBV7-9, the J call TRBJ2-3, with 10 nucleotides matching TRBD1. The V gene end was trimmed by 5 bases and the J gene end by 10 bases; junction bases not matched to a gene: 9. Germline values: CDR1 SEHNR, CDR2 FQNEAQ (reference sequence). This CDR3 contains 14 residues. CDR3 loop: CASSPGQGEIAQYF. CDR3 in DNA: TGTGCCAGCAGCCCTGGACAGGGGGAAATCGCGCAGTATTTT. Full variable domain (rest looked up from reference TRBV7-9 and TRBJ2-3): DTGVSQNPRHKITKRGQNVTFRCDPISEHNRLYWYRQTLGQGPEFLTYFQNEAQLEKSRLLSDRFSAERPKGSFSTLEIQRTEQGDSAMYLCASSPGQGEIAQYFGPGTRLTVL.

This clone came up a few times. The chain recombines TRBV11-1 with TRBJ1-1; D uncertain. Germline CDR1 and CDR2: SGHAT and FQDESV (reference sequence). The CDR3 has 14 amino acids. V dropped 5 bases and J dropped 0 bases, with 10 bases sitting between them. CDR3 sequence: CASSHSHMNTEAFF. Here the CDR3 DNA reads TGTGCCAGCAGCCATAGCCACATGAACACTGAAGCTTTCTTT. Together with reference TRBV11-1 and TRBJ1-1, the CDR3 gives the full variable domain: EAEVAQSPRYKITEKSQAVAFWCDPISGHATLYWYRQILGQGPELLVQFQDESVVDDSQLPKDRFSAERLKGVDSTLKIQPAELGDSAMYLCASSHSHMNTEAFFGQGTRLTVV.

The chain links TRBV7-3 to TRBJ2-7, with D maybe TRBD2 (5 bases). Trimming cost V 5 bases and J 4 bases, with 12 bases left between them. This CDR3 spans 13 amino acids. The germline gives CDR1 SGHTA, CDR2 FQGTGA. The CDR3 DNA reads as TGTGCCAGCAGCATCACTAGTGGATACGAGCAGTACTTC. It translates to CASSITSGYEQYF.

This rearrangement joins TRBV27 to TRBJ2-7, with D possibly called TRBD1 or TRBD2 (5 bases each). Deletions cut 2 bases from V and 4 bases from J, with 12 bases between. The CDR3 totals 14 residues. Germline loops: CDR1 MNHEY, CDR2 SMNVEV (reference sequence). CDR3 loop: CASSLRGAKYEQYF. CDR3 DNA sequence: TGTGCCAGCAGTTTACGGGGCGCGAAGTACGAGCAGTACTTC.

The chain combines TRBV30 with TRBJ2-1, with 14 bases matching TRBD2. This CDR3 has 18 residues. Trimming cost V 0 bases and J 0 bases; bases outside gene matches: 4. Looked up from germline, CDR1 is GTSNPN and CDR2 is SVGIG (reference sequence). CDR3: CAWSVGTSGSGSYNEQFF. The DNA of the CDR3 is TGTGCCTGGAGTGTTGGGACTAGCGGGAGCGGCTCCTACAATGAGCAGTTCTTC.

The chain joins TRBV5-1 to TRBJ2-7; possible D gene TRBD1, 6 bases. Trimming pared 0 bases from V and 2 bases from J, leaving 12 bases between. Germline V gene sequence: CDR1 SGHRS, CDR2 YFSETQ. The CDR3 is 15 amino acids. CDR3 nucleotide sequence: TGCGCCAGCAGCTTGGCGTCAGGGGCCACCTACGAGCAGTACTTC. Encoded protein: CASSLASGATYEQYF.

The CDR3: CASSQGSTNEKLFF. For the CDR3, the DNA is TGTGCCAGCAGCCAGGGGTCGACTAATGAAAAACTGTTTTTT. The V gene is TRBV28, the J gene TRBJ1-4, with D possibly being TRBD1 (6 bases). Trimming took off 6 bases at V and 2 bases at J, with 10 bases between the two ends. This CDR3 has 14 residues. The V gene's germline CDR1 is MDHEN and CDR2 SYDVKM.

This clone was counted a single time. The chain combines TRBV7-9 with TRBJ2-5; 10 bases match TRBD2. Losses at the gene ends were 2 bases for V and 4 bases for J; bases not matched to a gene: 1. The CDR3 extends over 14 amino acids. The V gene's germline CDR1 is SEHNR and CDR2 FQNEAQ (reference sequence). The CDR3 loop reads CASSLRLAGETQYF. In nucleotides, the CDR3 is TGTGCCAGCAGCTTAAGACTAGCGGGAGAGACCCAGTACTTC.

The rearrangement joins TRBV10-3 to TRBJ2-1, with TRBD2 matching 7 bases. Germline-derived CDR1 and CDR2 are ENHRY and SYGVKD. The CDR3 consists of 18 residues. The trim removed 6 bases at V and 7 bases at J, leaving 21 bases unmatched. The CDR3 here is CAISQGGWRERLQNEQFF. The DNA for the CDR3 is TGTGCCATCAGCCAGGGCGGGTGGCGGGAGCGCCTACAGAATGAGCAGTTCTTC.

The chain joins TRBV19 to TRBJ1-5; 7 bases are shared with TRBD1. From germline, CDR1 is LNHDA and CDR2 SQIVND (reference sequence). This CDR3 comprises 15 residues. With 4 bases clipped from V and 7 bases from J, the junction kept 10 bases outside the gene matches. Written as DNA, the CDR3 is TGTGCCAGTAGTACCCAGGGGGTGGGCGTACAGCCCCAGCATTTT. This translates into CASSTQGVGVQPQHF.

V is TRBV16 and J is TRBJ1-2; perhaps TRBD1 as D (5 bases). CDR1 and CDR2 from the germline V gene are KGHSY and FQNENV. V lost 0 bases to trimming and J lost 7 bases, with 15 bases between them. This CDR3 comprises 15 residues. The CDR3 region has the DNA TGTGCCAGCAGCCAATCGGGCAGGGATGACTCTGGCTACACCTTC. Amino acid sequence: CASSQSGRDDSGYTF.

V usage is TRBV28 and J usage is TRBJ2-3, with 9 positions matching TRBD2. With 5 bases clipped from V and 6 bases from J, the junction kept 12 bases outside the gene matches. Germline V CDR1 and CDR2: MDHEN, SYDVKM. The CDR3 sequence is 16 residues long. The DNA of the CDR3 is TGTGCCAGCAGTACCGCGGGTAGCGGGAGTGGCGATACGCAGTATTTT. Translated, it gives CASSTAGSGSGDTQYF.

This chain connects TRBV2 to TRBJ2-2; 8 nucleotides agree with TRBD1. The CDR3 extends over 19 amino acids. Losses at the gene ends were 8 bases for V and 0 bases for J; bases not matched to a gene: 17. CDR1 is SNHLY and CDR2 is FYNNEI in the germline V gene. In DNA, the CDR3 is TGTGCCAGCGGTTTTTCTGACAGGGGACAAAACGCGAACACCGGGGAGCTGTTTTTT. It encodes CASGFSDRGQNANTGELFF.